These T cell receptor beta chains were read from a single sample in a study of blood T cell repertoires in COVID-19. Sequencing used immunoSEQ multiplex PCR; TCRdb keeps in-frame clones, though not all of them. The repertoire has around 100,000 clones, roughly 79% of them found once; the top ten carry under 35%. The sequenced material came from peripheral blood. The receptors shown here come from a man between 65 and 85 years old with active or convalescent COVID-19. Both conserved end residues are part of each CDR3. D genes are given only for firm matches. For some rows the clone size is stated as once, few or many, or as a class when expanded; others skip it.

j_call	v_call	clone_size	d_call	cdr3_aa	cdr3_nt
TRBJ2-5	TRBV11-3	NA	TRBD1	CASSLDPGTGLYF	TGTGCCAGCAGCTTAGATCCTGGGACAGGGCTGTACTTC
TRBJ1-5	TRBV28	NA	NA	CASSLTGFGQPQHF	TGTGCCAGCAGTTTGACAGGCTTCGGTCAGCCCCAGCATTTT
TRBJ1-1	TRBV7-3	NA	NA	CASSQTSKGYTEAFF	TGTGCCAGCAGCCAAACCTCGAAGGGGTACACTGAAGCTTTCTTT
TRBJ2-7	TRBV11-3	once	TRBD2	CASSSRKRRPAGGNEQYF	TGTGCCAGCAGCTCCCGAAAGAGACGTCCAGCGGGAGGGAACGAGCAGTACTTC
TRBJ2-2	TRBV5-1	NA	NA	CASHDGQTIGELFF	TGCGCCAGCCATGACGGACAAACCATCGGGGAGCTGTTTTTT
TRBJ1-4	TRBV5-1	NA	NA	CASSLGRQPATNEKLFF	TGCGCCAGCAGCTTGGGTCGACAGCCAGCAACTAATGAAAAACTGTTTTTT
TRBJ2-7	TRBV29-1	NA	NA	CSVARDRRDEQYF	TGCAGCGTTGCGCGAGACAGGCGCGACGAGCAGTACTTC
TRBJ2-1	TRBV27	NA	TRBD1	CASSSDRGSEQFF	TGTGCCAGCAGCTCCGACAGGGGAAGTGAGCAGTTCTTC
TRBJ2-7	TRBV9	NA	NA	CASSVEDSRDEQYF	TGTGCCAGCAGCGTAGAGGACTCTAGGGACGAGCAGTACTTC
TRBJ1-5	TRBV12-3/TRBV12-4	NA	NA	CASIPYQPQHF	TGTGCCAGCATCCCTTATCAGCCCCAGCATTTT
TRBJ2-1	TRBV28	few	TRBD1	CASSFPPKTGGYYNEQFF	TGTGCCAGCAGTTTTCCCCCAAAGACAGGGGGTTACTACAATGAGCAGTTCTTC
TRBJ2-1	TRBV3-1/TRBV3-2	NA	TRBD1	CASSQPQGTGGVEQFF	TGTGCCAGCAGCCAACCCCAAGGAACAGGGGGTGTAGAGCAGTTCTTC
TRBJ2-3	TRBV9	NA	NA	CASSVAENADTQYF	TGTGCCAGCAGCGTAGCGGAGAACGCAGATACGCAGTATTTT
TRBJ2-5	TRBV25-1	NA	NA	CASSDGRRETQYF	TGTGCCAGCAGTGATGGGAGGAGGGAGACCCAGTACTTC
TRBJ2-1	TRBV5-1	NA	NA	CASSLGGGYNEQFF	TGCGCCAGCAGCTTGGGCGGCGGGTACAATGAGCAGTTCTTC
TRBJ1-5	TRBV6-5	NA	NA	CASTGHYSNQPQHF	TGTGCCAGCACAGGACACTATAGCAATCAGCCCCAGCATTTT
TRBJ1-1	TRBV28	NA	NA	CASSFSHQGYTEAFF	TGTGCCAGCAGTTTCAGCCATCAGGGCTACACTGAAGCTTTCTTT
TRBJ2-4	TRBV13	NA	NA	CASSLNRADIQYF	TGTGCCAGCAGCTTAAACAGGGCCGACATTCAGTACTTC
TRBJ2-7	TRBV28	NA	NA	CASSPTRQSLALNEQYF	TGTGCCAGCAGTCCAACTCGACAGTCCCTTGCGTTGAACGAGCAGTACTTC
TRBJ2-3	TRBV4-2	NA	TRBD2	CASSQDRTSGPLGDTQYF	TGTGCCAGCAGCCAAGACCGGACTAGCGGCCCCTTGGGAGATACGCAGTATTTT
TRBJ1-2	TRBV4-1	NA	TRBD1	CASSLQGALDYGYTF	TGCGCCAGCAGCCTTCAGGGGGCATTGGACTATGGCTACACCTTC
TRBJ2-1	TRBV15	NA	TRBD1	CATSRGTGGDEQFF	TGTGCCACCAGCAGAGGGACAGGGGGGGATGAGCAGTTCTTC
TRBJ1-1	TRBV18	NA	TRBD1	CASSPGTGASEAFF	TGTGCCAGCTCACCAGGGACAGGGGCTTCTGAAGCTTTCTTT
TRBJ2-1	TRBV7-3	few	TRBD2	CASSLTSGRWGEQFF	TGTGCCAGCAGCTTGACTAGCGGGAGGTGGGGTGAGCAGTTCTTC
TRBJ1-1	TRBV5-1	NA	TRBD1	CASSLGQGLVNTEAFF	TGCGCCAGCAGCTTAGGACAGGGGCTCGTGAACACTGAAGCTTTCTTT
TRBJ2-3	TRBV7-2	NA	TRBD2	CASSLRTSGGLRGTQYF	TGTGCCAGCAGCTTGAGGACTAGCGGGGGGCTACGGGGTACGCAGTATTTT
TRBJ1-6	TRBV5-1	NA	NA	CASRKGAQSSYNSPLHF	TGCGCCAGCAGAAAAGGGGCCCAGAGCTCCTATAATTCACCCCTCCACTTT
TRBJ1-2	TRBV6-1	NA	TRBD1	CASSEQGVDGYTF	TGTGCCAGCAGTGAACAGGGGGTGGATGGCTACACCTTC
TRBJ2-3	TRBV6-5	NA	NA	CASRNVGGPTDTLYF	TGTGCCAGCAGGAACGTGGGGGGGCCGACAGATACGCTGTATTTT
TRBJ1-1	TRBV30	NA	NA	CAWRAREAFF	TGTGCCTGGAGAGCGAGAGAAGCTTTCTTT
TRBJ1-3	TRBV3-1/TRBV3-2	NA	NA	CASSQSEEGNTIYF	TGTGCCAGCAGCCAGTCCGAAGAGGGAAACACCATATATTTT
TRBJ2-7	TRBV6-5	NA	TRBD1	CASSTWDRAYEQYF	TGTGCCAGCAGTACCTGGGACAGGGCCTACGAGCAGTACTTC
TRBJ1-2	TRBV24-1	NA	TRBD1	CATRPTGGKAGYTF	TGTGCCACCAGACCGACAGGGGGCAAGGCTGGCTACACCTTC
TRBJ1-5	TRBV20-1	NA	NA	CSASDGGYSQPQHF	TGCAGTGCTAGTGATGGTGGGTACAGTCAGCCCCAGCATTTT
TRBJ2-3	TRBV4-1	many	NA	CASSEGMGIRLTDTQYF	TGCGCCAGCAGCGAAGGTATGGGCATCCGATTGACAGATACGCAGTATTTT
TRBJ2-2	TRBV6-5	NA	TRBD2	CASRLGLAGTGELFF	TGTGCCAGTCGTCTGGGACTAGCGGGTACCGGGGAGCTGTTTTTT
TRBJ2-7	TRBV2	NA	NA	CASKEDRITYEQYF	TGTGCCAGCAAGGAGGACAGAATTACCTACGAGCAGTACTTC
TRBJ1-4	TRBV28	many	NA	CASSLFLAGRTGDNEKLFF	TGTGCCAGCAGTTTATTTCTAGCTGGCCGGACGGGCGATAATGAAAAACTGTTTTTT
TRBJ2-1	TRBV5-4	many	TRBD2	CASSWTSGYNEQFF	TGTGCCAGCAGTTGGACTAGCGGATACAATGAGCAGTTCTTC
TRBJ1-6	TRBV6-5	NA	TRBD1	CASSYRITGGNSPLHF	TGTGCCAGCAGTTACCGAATCACAGGGGGGAATTCACCCCTCCACTTT
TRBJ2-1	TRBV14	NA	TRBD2	CASSQSFGAGVLFNEQFF	TGTGCCAGCAGCCAATCATTCGGAGCGGGAGTTTTATTCAATGAGCAGTTCTTC
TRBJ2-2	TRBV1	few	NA	CTSSQGRAGEMNTGELFF	TGCACCAGCAGCCAAGGGCGGGCGGGGGAGATGAACACCGGGGAGCTGTTTTTT
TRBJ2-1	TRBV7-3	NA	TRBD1	CASSSLTRTGGRVIEQFF	TGTGCCAGCAGCTCTCTCACAAGGACAGGCGGGCGAGTCATTGAGCAGTTCTTC
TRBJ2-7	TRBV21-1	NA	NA	CASSKSGQGIEQYF	TGTGCCAGCAGCAAGTCCGGACAGGGAATCGAGCAGTACTTC
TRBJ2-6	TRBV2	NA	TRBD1	CASSSRDRSPSGANVLTF	TGTGCCAGCAGTTCCCGGGACAGGAGTCCCTCTGGGGCCAACGTCCTGACTTTC